These 2 T cell receptor beta chains originate from one sample sequenced in a study of T-cell memory formation after mild COVID-19. TCRdb independently ran MiXCR on the 5' RACE reads; one entry per CDR3 protein. The sample lists under 600,000 distinct CDR3 sequences; about a fifth were seen once. The sequencing input was PBMCs or a T cell subset sorted from them (not recorded which). The source of these receptors is an adult woman who had mild COVID-19 (a few samples of this study predate the infection). Cell type and time point are not known.

The V call is TRBV19, the J call TRBJ1-3; the D gene is possibly TRBD1 (6 bases). Germline CDR1 and CDR2: LNHDA and SQIVND (reference sequence). The V end was cut by 5 bases, the J end by 0 bases, with 26 bases between. The CDR3 runs 20 residues. CDR3 in amino acids: CASSPQGGDLLIASGNTIYF. The CDR3 DNA reads as TGTGCCAGTAGTCCACAGGGAGGTGATCTCCTGATAGCCTCTGGAAACACCATATATTTT.

The gene calls are TRBV7-3 and TRBJ2-1; the D gene is possibly TRBD2 (6 bases). This CDR3 spans 15 amino acids. V shed 2 bases and J shed 6 bases, with 14 bases lying between them. From germline, CDR1 is SGHTA and CDR2 FQGTGA. CDR3 in amino acids: CASSLGGEKANEQFF. In DNA form, the CDR3 reads TGTGCCAGCAGCTTAGGAGGGGAGAAGGCCAATGAGCAGTTCTTC. Using reference TRBV7-3 and TRBJ2-1 for the parts outside the CDR3, the full variable domain is GAGVSQTPSNKVTEKGKYVELRCDPISGHTALYWYRQSLGQGPEFLIYFQGTGAADDSGLPNDRFFAVRPEGSVSTLKIQRTERGDSAVYLCASSLGGEKANEQFFGPGTRLTVL.